This T cell receptor (beta chain) was identified during a study of T-cell reconstitution after alpha-beta-depleted transplantation in children. The V and J ends lost 5 bases and 8 bases respectively, with 16 bases between them. Germline CDR1 reads SEHNR; CDR2 reads FQNEAQ (reference sequence). The CDR3 extends over 14 amino acids. The table lists this clonotype with a few counts. Preparation of the TCRbeta library used unique molecular identifiers. From the PCR reads, TCRdb called clonotypes with MiXCR, one entry per CDR3 protein. Of a few hundred thousand distinct CDR3 sequences listed, approximately 10% are singletons.

This rearrangement joins TRBV7-9 to TRBJ1-5, with TRBD1 as a possible D gene (6 bases). This sequence was found in a human donor who donated a stem cell graft to a child with acute lymphoblastic leukemia. This sample comprised PBMCs from the stem cell graft donor, obtained from the stem cell graft. The CDR3 here is CASSLTGPGEPQHF. CDR3 sequence (DNA): TGTGCCAGCAGCCTCACAGGGCCGGGAGAGCCCCAGCATTTT. The whole variable domain, remainder taken from reference TRBV7-9 and TRBJ1-5, is DTGVSQNPRHKITKRGQNVTFRCDPISEHNRLYWYRQTLGQGPEFLTYFQNEAQLEKSRLLSDRFSAERPKGSFSTLEIQRTEQGDSAMYLCASSLTGPGEPQHFGDGTRLSIL.